A selection of T cell receptor beta chains follows, all from one sample in a study of early T cells in non-severe SARS-CoV-2 infection. TCRdb reprocessed the 5' RACE reads via MiXCR and lists one record per CDR3 protein. This table has tens of thousands of distinct CDR3 sequences, 9% to 15% appearing once. Sequenced here: whole blood, sampled at baseline. All receptors derive from an adult who was a healthcare worker with PCR-confirmed SARS-CoV-2 infection or an uninfected control (not recorded which). Both conserved end residues are part of each CDR3. Fields, in order: J gene, V gene, D gene, clone size, CDR3 DNA, CDR3 protein. D genes are given only for firm matches. Not every row has a clone size; where given, it reads once, few, many or a size class.

J gene: TRBJ2-5; V gene: TRBV28; D gene: TRBD2; clone size: -; CDR3 DNA: TGTGCCAGCAGTTCGGCTAGCGGGAGGGGTAAGACCCAGTACTTC; CDR3 protein: CASSSASGRGKTQYF
J gene: TRBJ2-2; V gene: TRBV6-5; D gene: -; clone size: few; CDR3 DNA: TGTGCCAGCAAAAAGACAGTCGCGAACACCGGGGAGCTGTTTTTT; CDR3 protein: CASKKTVANTGELFF
J gene: TRBJ1-5; V gene: TRBV7-3; D gene: -; clone size: few; CDR3 DNA: TGTGCCAGCAGCTTGGGATACAATCAGCCCCAGCATTTT; CDR3 protein: CASSLGYNQPQHF
J gene: TRBJ2-6; V gene: TRBV12-3/TRBV12-4; D gene: -; clone size: -; CDR3 DNA: TGTGCCAGCAACTTCGGGCGCTCTGGGGCCAACGTCCTGACTTTC; CDR3 protein: CASNFGRSGANVLTF
J gene: TRBJ2-7; V gene: TRBV28; D gene: -; clone size: few; CDR3 DNA: TGTGCCAGCAGTTTCCGGGGGTACGAGCAGTACTTC; CDR3 protein: CASSFRGYEQYF
J gene: TRBJ1-1; V gene: TRBV7-6; D gene: TRBD1; clone size: many; CDR3 DNA: TGTGCCAGCAGCTTTACAGGGGGTAACACTGAAGCTTTCTTT; CDR3 protein: CASSFTGGNTEAFF
J gene: TRBJ2-1; V gene: TRBV29-1; D gene: -; clone size: few; CDR3 DNA: TGCAGCTTAGGCTATGAGCAGTTCTTC; CDR3 protein: CSLGYEQFF
J gene: TRBJ1-5; V gene: TRBV4-3; D gene: -; clone size: few; CDR3 DNA: TGCGCCAGCAGCCAAGGGACAGTTTATCAGCCCCAGCATTTT; CDR3 protein: CASSQGTVYQPQHF
J gene: TRBJ2-2; V gene: TRBV7-2; D gene: -; clone size: -; CDR3 DNA: TGTGCCAGCCGCAATTGGGGCGCGAACACCGGGGAGCTGTTTTTT; CDR3 protein: CASRNWGANTGELFF
J gene: TRBJ1-4; V gene: TRBV6-1; D gene: -; clone size: few; CDR3 DNA: TGTGCCAGCAGTGAAGCGTTCGGGGACTTCGGTGAAAAACTGTTTTTT; CDR3 protein: CASSEAFGDFGEKLFF
J gene: TRBJ1-2; V gene: TRBV5-1; D gene: -; clone size: few; CDR3 DNA: TGCGCCAGCAGATCGGGACAAAACAACTATGGCTACACCTTC; CDR3 protein: CASRSGQNNYGYTF
J gene: TRBJ1-2; V gene: TRBV7-9; D gene: TRBD1; clone size: many; CDR3 DNA: TGTGCCAGCAGGAGACAGGGGGGCAACTATGGCTACACCTTC; CDR3 protein: CASRRQGGNYGYTF
J gene: TRBJ2-3; V gene: TRBV24-1; D gene: TRBD2; clone size: few; CDR3 DNA: TGTGCCACCAGTGATAGCGGAGCGGGGCTGACGGATACGCAGTATTTT; CDR3 protein: CATSDSGAGLTDTQYF
J gene: TRBJ1-2; V gene: TRBV28; D gene: -; clone size: few; CDR3 DNA: TGTGCCAGCAGCCGGAACTATGGCTACACCTTC; CDR3 protein: CASSRNYGYTF
J gene: TRBJ2-3; V gene: TRBV7-3; D gene: TRBD1; clone size: many; CDR3 DNA: TGTGCCAGCAGCCAGGACAGGGGATTTGCGCAGTATTTT; CDR3 protein: CASSQDRGFAQYF
J gene: TRBJ2-5; V gene: TRBV5-1; D gene: TRBD1; clone size: few; CDR3 DNA: TGCGCCAGCAGCCCCCATACAGGGGGGGAGACCCAGTACTTC; CDR3 protein: CASSPHTGGETQYF
J gene: TRBJ1-4; V gene: TRBV28; D gene: -; clone size: few; CDR3 DNA: TGTGCCAGCAGGGGGGGGGAGGAAAAACTGTTTTTT; CDR3 protein: CASRGGEEKLFF
J gene: TRBJ1-2; V gene: TRBV6-2/TRBV6-3; D gene: -; clone size: few; CDR3 DNA: TGTGCCAGCAGTTACCAGGGCAGCTACCTCTATGGCTACACCTTC; CDR3 protein: CASSYQGSYLYGYTF
J gene: TRBJ1-5; V gene: TRBV5-5; D gene: -; clone size: -; CDR3 DNA: TGTGCCAGCAGCCAGGACGGGAGAGAGCAGCCCCAGCATTTT; CDR3 protein: CASSQDGREQPQHF
J gene: TRBJ2-7; V gene: TRBV7-2; D gene: -; clone size: few; CDR3 DNA: TGTGCCAGCAGCTTTTCGGAGGCCCGGGCCTACGAGCAGTACTTC; CDR3 protein: CASSFSEARAYEQYF
J gene: TRBJ1-4; V gene: TRBV5-1; D gene: TRBD1; clone size: few; CDR3 DNA: TGCGCCAGCAGAACCGGGACAGGGCGGGAAAAACTGTTTTTT; CDR3 protein: CASRTGTGREKLFF
J gene: TRBJ2-5; V gene: TRBV27; D gene: -; clone size: -; CDR3 DNA: TGTGCCAGCAGTCCCCTCCTAGAACAAGAGACCCAGTACTTC; CDR3 protein: CASSPLLEQETQYF
J gene: TRBJ2-1; V gene: TRBV7-9; D gene: -; clone size: few; CDR3 DNA: TGTGCCAGCAGCTTAAGGGGGGAGCAGTTCTTC; CDR3 protein: CASSLRGEQFF
J gene: TRBJ2-6; V gene: TRBV7-2; D gene: TRBD1; clone size: many; CDR3 DNA: TGTGCCAGCACGCTGAAGGACAGGGGCTTCTCTGGGGCCAACGTCCTGACTTTC; CDR3 protein: CASTLKDRGFSGANVLTF
J gene: TRBJ2-7; V gene: TRBV11-2; D gene: TRBD1; clone size: -; CDR3 DNA: TGTGCCAGCAGCCGGGACAGGGCGAGTGAGCAGTACTTC; CDR3 protein: CASSRDRASEQYF
J gene: TRBJ2-1; V gene: TRBV6-2/TRBV6-3; D gene: -; clone size: many; CDR3 DNA: TGTGCCAGCAGATCGGGGACCCGCAATGAGCAGTTCTTC; CDR3 protein: CASRSGTRNEQFF
J gene: TRBJ1-5; V gene: TRBV7-9; D gene: TRBD1; clone size: -; CDR3 DNA: TGTGCCAGTACAGGGGGCTCGGACGACCAGCCCCAGCATTTT; CDR3 protein: CASTGGSDDQPQHF
J gene: TRBJ2-1; V gene: TRBV29-1; D gene: TRBD2; clone size: -; CDR3 DNA: TGCAGCTCGACCACTAGCGGACAATACAATGAGCAGTTCTTC; CDR3 protein: CSSTTSGQYNEQFF
J gene: TRBJ1-1; V gene: TRBV28; D gene: TRBD1; clone size: -; CDR3 DNA: TGTGCCAGCAGTGTTCCGGGACAGGGGAACACTGAAGCTTTCTTT; CDR3 protein: CASSVPGQGNTEAFF
J gene: TRBJ2-2; V gene: TRBV7-2; D gene: TRBD2; clone size: -; CDR3 DNA: TGTGCCAGCAGCTTAGTGGGTAGCGGGAGCACCGGGGAGCTGTTTTTT; CDR3 protein: CASSLVGSGSTGELFF
J gene: TRBJ2-5; V gene: TRBV11-2; D gene: -; clone size: few; CDR3 DNA: TGTGCCAGCAGCTTAGATCTTGGATTGCTTCAAGAGACCCAGTACTTC; CDR3 protein: CASSLDLGLLQETQYF
J gene: TRBJ2-2; V gene: TRBV6-2/TRBV6-3; D gene: -; clone size: few; CDR3 DNA: TGTGCCAGCAGTTCCGGGACGGGCGGGGAGCTGTTTTTT; CDR3 protein: CASSSGTGGELFF
J gene: TRBJ2-6; V gene: TRBV7-3; D gene: TRBD1; clone size: few; CDR3 DNA: TGTGCCAGCAGCCCACTACAGGGGGAGCACTCTGGGGCCAACGTCCTGACTTTC; CDR3 protein: CASSPLQGEHSGANVLTF
J gene: TRBJ1-5; V gene: TRBV12-3/TRBV12-4; D gene: -; clone size: few; CDR3 DNA: TGTGCCAGTAGTTCCCCAGAGGGGCACAATCAGCCCCAGCATTTT; CDR3 protein: CASSSPEGHNQPQHF
J gene: TRBJ1-5; V gene: TRBV19; D gene: -; clone size: -; CDR3 DNA: TGTGCCAGTAGTGACACACGTAATCAGCCCCAGCATTTT; CDR3 protein: CASSDTRNQPQHF
J gene: TRBJ1-5; V gene: TRBV20-1; D gene: -; clone size: many; CDR3 DNA: TGCAGTGCCCAAAGGACCACAGATCAGCCCCAGCATTTT; CDR3 protein: CSAQRTTDQPQHF
J gene: TRBJ2-1; V gene: TRBV29-1; D gene: -; clone size: few; CDR3 DNA: TGCAGCGCCGACGGGGGCCCCGACTCCTACAATGAGCAGTTCTTC; CDR3 protein: CSADGGPDSYNEQFF
J gene: TRBJ2-1; V gene: TRBV3-1; D gene: -; clone size: few; CDR3 DNA: TGTGCCAGCAGCCAAGATGCTAGAGTAGCGGACAGCCGATTCTATGAGCAGTTCTTC; CDR3 protein: CASSQDARVADSRFYEQFF
J gene: TRBJ2-1; V gene: TRBV6-2/TRBV6-3; D gene: TRBD2; clone size: medium-sized; CDR3 DNA: TGTGCCAGCAACTGGACTAGCGGGCCTTACAATGAGCAGTTCTTC; CDR3 protein: CASNWTSGPYNEQFF
J gene: TRBJ1-6; V gene: TRBV7-9; D gene: -; clone size: many; CDR3 DNA: TGTGCCAGCAGCTTGCCAGGGCAAGGCTCACCCCTCCACTTT; CDR3 protein: CASSLPGQGSPLHF
J gene: TRBJ1-5; V gene: TRBV6-2/TRBV6-3; D gene: -; clone size: -; CDR3 DNA: TGTGCCAGCAGTTACCTCTTGGAGATTAATGGCAATCAGCCCCAGCATTTT; CDR3 protein: CASSYLLEINGNQPQHF
J gene: TRBJ2-3; V gene: TRBV7-2; D gene: TRBD1; clone size: many; CDR3 DNA: TGTGCCAGCAGCCCCCAGACAGGGGACGGAACAGATACGCAGTATTTT; CDR3 protein: CASSPQTGDGTDTQYF
J gene: TRBJ2-7; V gene: TRBV4-3; D gene: TRBD2; clone size: -; CDR3 DNA: TGCGCCAGCAGCCAAGATGTAGCGGGAGTCCCCCCTTACGAGCAGTACTTC; CDR3 protein: CASSQDVAGVPPYEQYF
J gene: TRBJ2-2; V gene: TRBV11-2; D gene: -; clone size: few; CDR3 DNA: TGTGCCAGCAGCTTAGATCCCACGCATCTAGCCGGGGAGCTGTTTTTT; CDR3 protein: CASSLDPTHLAGELFF
J gene: TRBJ2-5; V gene: TRBV7-8; D gene: TRBD1; clone size: few; CDR3 DNA: TGTGCCAGCAGCTCGGATCTCCGTGGGACAGTAAAAGGAGAGACCCAGTACTTC; CDR3 protein: CASSSDLRGTVKGETQYF
J gene: TRBJ2-7; V gene: TRBV28; D gene: -; clone size: many; CDR3 DNA: TGTGCCAGCACCCTTGGGCGCTGGACGTACTTC; CDR3 protein: CASTLGRWTYF
J gene: TRBJ2-2; V gene: TRBV29-1; D gene: -; clone size: many; CDR3 DNA: TGCAGCGTTAGGGGGGCGCTGCCCGGGGAGCTGTTTTTT; CDR3 protein: CSVRGALPGELFF
J gene: TRBJ1-1; V gene: TRBV27; D gene: -; clone size: many; CDR3 DNA: TGTGCCAGCAGTTTTCGAGTCAGGAACACTGAAGCTTTCTTT; CDR3 protein: CASSFRVRNTEAFF
J gene: TRBJ2-1; V gene: TRBV11-3; D gene: TRBD2; clone size: -; CDR3 DNA: TGTGCCAGCAGCTCCGTAGCGGGGGGGGATGAGCAGTTCTTC; CDR3 protein: CASSSVAGGDEQFF